A selection of T cell receptor beta chains follows, all from one sample in a study of blood T cell repertoires in COVID-19. Produced via immunoSEQ multiplex PCR; TCRdb's table is partial and in-frame only. The sample has about 380,000 clones, around 89% seen once. Sequencing input: PBMCs or T cells enriched from blood (not recorded which). All receptors derive from a woman aged 18-35 years who had recovered from COVID-19. CDR3s include the opening cysteine and the closing phenylalanine or tryptophan. Fields, in order: V gene, CDR3 protein.

>TRBV7-3
CASSLGQGAADTQYF
>TRBV4-1
CASSQQANYGYTF
>TRBV30
CAWSIGLAGGFTDTQYF
>TRBV7-2
CASSARTGDSPLHF
>TRBV24-1
CASPRLAHYEQYF
>TRBV9
CASSVVSTGGIYEQYF
>TRBV12-3/TRBV12-4
CASSLGANTEAFF
>TRBV3-1/TRBV3-2
CASSQERQGGNEKLFF
>TRBV9
CASSSGDRGPTDTQYF
>TRBV7-3
CASSDGTGGNTIYF
>TRBV5-1
CASSLDRGSNQPQHF
>TRBV30
CAWSADSYTEAFF
>TRBV27
CASRVNSLTNEKLFF
>TRBV7-9
CASSPDRPSSYEQYF
>TRBV7-9
CASMEGLGNEQFF
>TRBV7-2
CASSDRTDEKLFF
>TRBV4-3
CASSRQRAYEQYF
>TRBV25-1
CASSEFGGPTYEQYF